The TCR beta chain under discussion was sequenced for a study of blood T cells in healthy people across ages. Overall study: Capture by template switching was about one barcoded beta molecule per two T cells.

The use of a sample-barcoded 5' primer and a J-beta primer mix characterized a second PCR of roughly 6 to 11 cycles. Tagging of each cDNA molecule was performed by a template-switch adaptor with 12 random nucleotides. Via MiXCR, TCRdb re-called the 5' RACE reads, giving one row per CDR3 protein. The data contain 700,000 to 850,000 distinct CDR3 sequences, about 48% of them singletons. There were healthy Caucasian individuals from Russia, aged about 6 to 100, serving as donors. Isolating PBMCs gave at least 6 million of these cells per sample. The CDR3 contains 17 residues. J gave up 8 bases and V 1 base, and 10 bases lay outside the gene matches. Germline CDR1 and CDR2: SGHTA and FQGNSA.

This receptor was obtained from a man at least 80 years old in good health. Sequenced material: blood. The chain couples TRBV7-2 to TRBJ2-3, with 12 nucleotides matching TRBD2. The CDR3 nucleotides are TGTGCCAGCAGCTTAGGGACTAGCGGGGCCCGTGGGGGTACGCAGTATTTT. This gives the protein CASSLGTSGARGGTQYF.